The rows below give T cell receptor beta chains drawn from one sample of a study of regulatory and conventional T cells in RAG deficiency. The protocol was immunoSEQ multiplex PCR, while the TCRdb copy is restricted to in-frame clones and leaves out a portion. The table includes 7,000 to 9,500 clones, just under 95% detected once. The sample was CD4+ effector T cells sorted from blood. These receptors were taken from a human donor with RAG deficiency presenting as severe combined immunodeficiency. CDR3s include the opening cysteine and the closing phenylalanine or tryptophan. D genes are given only for firm matches. Clone size appears in some rows only: once, few, many, or a class for an expanded clone.

D	V	size	J	DNA	CDR3
.	TRBV11-2	once	TRBJ2-5	TGTGCCAGCAGCGGCGGACGGCCTCAAGAGACCCAGTACTTC	CASSGGRPQETQYF
.	TRBV10-1	.	TRBJ2-5	TGCGCCAGCAGTTCTCAGGGAGTTTTAGGGACCCAGTACTTC	CASSSQGVLGTQYF
.	TRBV9	.	TRBJ1-1	TGTGCCAGCAGCGTAGACAGGGTCAACACTGAAGCTTTCTTT	CASSVDRVNTEAFF
.	TRBV29-1	.	TRBJ1-2	TGCAGCGTCGCAAAAAGACAGTTTGTAGGCTACACCTTC	CSVAKRQFVGYTF
.	TRBV7-9	.	TRBJ1-1	TGTGCCAGCAGCTTAGTACGGGGGAGAGAAGCTTTCTTT	CASSLVRGREAFF
.	TRBV18	.	TRBJ2-4	TGTGCCAGCTCACCACCGCTGGGGCTAGCCAAAAACATTCAGTACTTC	CASSPPLGLAKNIQYF
TRBD1	TRBV9	.	TRBJ2-5	TGTGCCAGCAGCCCCCTAGGCACGACAGGGCAGGGGGAGACCCAGTACTTC	CASSPLGTTGQGETQYF
.	TRBV7-2	once	TRBJ2-5	TGTGCCAGCAGCCTTATGTCAGGGACCCAGTACTTC	CASSLMSGTQYF
.	TRBV5-1	.	TRBJ2-3	TGCGCCAGCAGCTTGGGCGGGGTCACAGATACGCAGTATTTT	CASSLGGVTDTQYF
TRBD1	TRBV4-2	once	TRBJ2-4	TGTGCCAGCAGCCAAGAACAGGGGGCCAAAAACATTCAGTACTTC	CASSQEQGAKNIQYF
.	TRBV19	.	TRBJ1-5	TGTGCCAGTAGTATCCGGAATCAGCCCCAGCATTTT	CASSIRNQPQHF
TRBD1	TRBV18	.	TRBJ2-3	TGTGCCAGCTCACGACTTACAGGGGGAGGAGATACGCAGTATTTT	CASSRLTGGGDTQYF
.	TRBV27	.	TRBJ2-3	TGTGCCAGCACCTCCTATCGAGGAGGGGGCACAGATACGCAGTATTTT	CASTSYRGGGTDTQYF
TRBD1	TRBV19	.	TRBJ1-2	TGTGCCAGTAGTATCATTCTGACAGGGCTCGGAGGCTACACCTTC	CASSIILTGLGGYTF
.	TRBV9	.	TRBJ2-1	TGTGCCAGCAGCGTAGAAGAAGTACCTTACAATGAGCAGTTCTTC	CASSVEEVPYNEQFF
.	TRBV6-5	once	TRBJ2-3	TGTGCCAGCAGCCAAAGCACAGATACGCAGTATTTT	CASSQSTDTQYF
TRBD1	TRBV10-1	.	TRBJ2-1	TGCGCCAGCAGTGAGACCCCGGGACAGGGTTTTTATGAGCAGTTCTTC	CASSETPGQGFYEQFF
TRBD1	TRBV4-3	.	TRBJ2-5	TGCGCCAGCAGCCAGGACAGGGAGACCCAGTACTTC	CASSQDRETQYF
.	TRBV10-3	.	TRBJ2-5	TGTGCCATCAGTCAGTGGACAGGGAGGGGTTTGGATGAGACCCAGTACTTC	CAISQWTGRGLDETQYF
TRBD1	TRBV29-1	few	TRBJ2-5	TGCAGCGTTGAAGAGAACAGGGGCCAAGAGACCCAGTACTTC	CSVEENRGQETQYF
.	TRBV30	.	TRBJ1-5	TGTGCCTGGTCGGAGATTGGACTGAGCAATCAGCCCCAGCATTTT	CAWSEIGLSNQPQHF
.	TRBV18	.	TRBJ2-3	TGTGCCAGCTCACCGAACGGGGCCTTCACAGATACGCAGTATTTT	CASSPNGAFTDTQYF
.	TRBV5-1	.	TRBJ2-7	TGCGCCAGCAGCTTAAAATCCAGGGCGATCGAAGGATACGAGCAGTACTTC	CASSLKSRAIEGYEQYF
.	TRBV2	.	TRBJ2-5	TGTGCCAGCAGGGCGGGCTTGGAGACCCAGTACTTC	CASRAGLETQYF
.	TRBV11-3	.	TRBJ2-5	TGTGCCAGCAGCTTAGTGACAGCCCCGGGCGAGACCCAGTACTTC	CASSLVTAPGETQYF
TRBD1	TRBV27	.	TRBJ1-5	TGTGCCAGCAGTTCGACTCAGGGGGCGCCCAATCAGCCCCAGCATTTT	CASSSTQGAPNQPQHF
.	TRBV20-1	.	TRBJ1-1	TGCAGTGGGCGCAAGAACACTGAAGCTTTCTTT	CSGRKNTEAFF
.	TRBV19	.	TRBJ2-5	TGTGCCAGTAGTATGCAGGGCTCAGGGGCCCAGTACTTC	CASSMQGSGAQYF
TRBD1	TRBV5-4	.	TRBJ1-5	TGTGCCAGCAGCTTGGGGGGGACAGGGGCCCAGCCCCAGCATTTT	CASSLGGTGAQPQHF
TRBD1	TRBV6-1	.	TRBJ2-2	TGTGCCAGCGTAAGACAGGGATACACCGGGGAGCTGTTTTTT	CASVRQGYTGELFF
.	TRBV7-2	.	TRBJ2-7	TGTGCCAGCAGCTTAGTTTTTACAGCCTACGAGCAGTACTTC	CASSLVFTAYEQYF